The 28 T cell receptor beta chains below were found in one sample sequenced in a study of post-analysis software for immune sequencing data (dated by TCRdb to between 2014 and 2017). The paper as a whole reports these results and caveats: Significantly higher frequencies in patients than in controls were found for a handful of TRBV segments, including TRBV5-6, TRBV5-1 and TRBV20-1.

Library preparation employed PCR. Instrument used: Illumina HiSeq 2500. To reduce PCR and sequencing biases, unique molecular identifiers were built into the TCR beta cDNA libraries. In-frame beta chains were kept once TCRdb had trimmed the public reads at Q25 with fastp and called clones with MiXCR. CDR3 protein duplicates are merged, each entry listing the most common genes and DNA. The sample table lists 170,000 or so distinct CDR3 sequences, roughly 30% of them with a count of one. The ten largest clones add up to 1.5% of the sample. Antigens for these TCRs are unknown. Sequenced input: blood. The receptors were sampled from a girl under 18 with multiple sclerosis.

The chain employs TRBV29-1 and TRBJ2-5; D unclear. The germline V gene has CDR1 SQVTM and CDR2 ANQGSEA. This CDR3 has 14 amino acids. V was clipped by 4 bases and J by 0 bases, with 12 bases between them. CDR3 residues: CSVGRLLYQETQYF. The CDR3 region has the DNA TGCAGCGTTGGCCGGCTACTGTACCAAGAGACCCAGTACTTC.

This chain joins TRBV10-3 and TRBJ1-1, with 8 bases matching TRBD1. With V trimmed by 3 bases and J by 0 bases, 6 bases remained unmatched. Germline V gene sequence: CDR1 ENHRY, CDR2 SYGVKD. CDR3 length: 16 amino acids. The chain's CDR3 is CAISDRGDRLNTEAFF. In DNA, the CDR3 is TGTGCCATCAGTGACCGGGGGGACAGGTTGAACACTGAAGCTTTCTTT.

This clonotype was observed many times. V is TRBV2 and J is TRBJ2-5, with 7 bases aligning to TRBD1. Germline CDR1 reads SNHLY; CDR2 reads FYNNEI. Trimming cost V 6 bases and J 2 bases; bases outside gene matches: 0. The CDR3 has 12 amino acids. DNA of the CDR3: TGTGCCAGCAGACAGGGGCAAGAGACCCAGTACTTC. Its protein is CASRQGQETQYF.

On this clonotype: A much larger clone is a single base away; this may be a read error. The chain has TRBV6-5 and TRBJ2-1; TRBD2 matches 9 bases. V was clipped by 6 bases and J by 6 bases; unmatched bases: 6. Germline CDR1 reads MNHEY; CDR2 reads SVGAGI. This CDR3 spans 14 amino acids. The CDR3 region is CASRPLLAGNEQFF. The CDR3 DNA reads TGTGCCAGCAGGCCCCTACTAGCGGGCAATGAGCAGTTCTTC.

The table lists this clonotype with many counts. The V and J genes are TRBV12-3 or TRBV12-4 and TRBJ2-7, with TRBD2 as a possible D gene (6 bases). This CDR3 region has 15 residues. V lost 4 bases and J lost 2, with 15 bases in between. The CDR3 coding sequence is TGTGCCAGCAGTTGGGACTCCACGCAGCCCTACGAGCAGTACTTC. This encodes CASSWDSTQPYEQYF.

In its sample, this clonotype was seen a few times. This rearrangement joins TRBV7-3 to TRBJ2-1; tentatively, D is TRBD2 (5 bases). In germline, CDR1 is SGHTA, CDR2 FQGTGA. The CDR3 extends over 15 amino acids. Trimming cost V 0 bases and J 4 bases, with 10 bases left between them. The CDR3 loop is CASSLTATSYNEQFF. Here the CDR3 DNA reads TGTGCCAGCAGCTTAACGGCTACTAGTTACAATGAGCAGTTCTTC.

As concerns this clonotype: The germline gene is not matched at one end of the junction; a read error may be the cause. The rearrangement joins TRBV7-2 to TRBJ2-5; tentatively, D is TRBD1 (6 bases). Germline CDR1 reads SGHTA; CDR2 reads FQGNSA. The CDR3 has 13 residues. The CDR3 loop is CASSLVTEQGADF. CDR3 nucleotide sequence: TGTGCCAGCAGCTTAGTCACGGAACAGGGAGCGGACTTC.

This clonotype came up a few times. V is TRBV5-1 and J is TRBJ1-1; maybe TRBD1 (5 bases). The V end was cut by 6 bases, the J end by 5 bases, with 11 bases between. CDR3 length: 12 residues. CDR1 is SGHRS and CDR2 is YFSETQ in the germline V gene. The DNA for the CDR3 is TGCGCCAGCATGGAAGGGGAGACTGAAGCTTTCTTT. Encoded protein: CASMEGETEAFF.

This clonotype was seen ten or more times. J is TRBJ2-1 and V is TRBV10-1; weak D call: TRBD2 (6 bases). V lost 4 bases and J 5 bases, leaving 15 bases between the germline ends. The CDR3 is made up of 15 amino acids. The germline CDR1 and CDR2 sequences are WNHNN and SYGVQD (reference sequence). The CDR3 loop is CASSVGGDSNNEQFF. The CDR3 nucleotides are TGCGCCAGCAGTGTCGGGGGAGATTCCAACAATGAGCAGTTCTTC.

V usage is TRBV27 and J usage is TRBJ1-1, with TRBD1 as a possible D gene (6 bases). With 4 bases removed from V and 0 bases from J, the gap between germline ends came to 18 bases. In germline, CDR1 is MNHEY, CDR2 SMNVEV (reference sequence). This CDR3 is 17 amino acids long. CDR3 nucleotides: TGTGCCAGCAGTTCCCTCTTGACGACAGGAATGAACACTGAAGCTTTCTTT. This sequence encodes CASSSLLTTGMNTEAFF.

This clonotype was recorded once. Given a much more abundant clone one base away, this may be a read error. The genes are TRBV29-1 and TRBJ2-7, with 7 bases aligning to TRBD1. The V gene's germline CDR1 is SQVTM and CDR2 ANQGSEA. CDR3 size: 14 residues. CDR3 in amino acids: CGVRRPGQTYEQYF. The CDR3, as DNA: TGCGGCGTCCGACGTCCGGGACAGACCTACGAGCAGTACTTC.

This clonotype was counted ten times or more. V is TRBV20-1 and J is TRBJ2-3; tentatively, D is TRBD2 (5 bases). Trimming cost V 6 bases and J 7 bases, with 11 bases left between them. This CDR3 is built from 11 residues. The germline V gene has CDR1 DFQATT and CDR2 SNEGSKA (reference sequence). The CDR3, as DNA: TGCAGTGCCGATGGACTGCATACGCAGTATTTT. Protein sequence: CSADGLHTQYF.

At least ten counts were recorded for this clonotype. V usage is TRBV4-1 and J usage is TRBJ2-7, with 7 bases that match TRBD2. V trimming: 5 bases; J trimming: 0 bases; junction bases outside the gene matches: 10. The germline V gene has CDR1 MGHRA and CDR2 YSYEKL. This CDR3 has 16 residues. The CDR3 here is CASSRIAGISSYEQYF. The CDR3 nucleotides read TGCGCCAGCAGCAGGATAGCGGGTATTAGCTCCTACGAGCAGTACTTC.

This clonotype came up many times. CDR3 region: CASSWDRVIPYDEQFF. Here the CDR3 DNA reads TGTGCCAGCAGCTGGGACAGGGTAATCCCGTACGATGAGCAGTTCTTC. The chain has TRBV7-2 and TRBJ2-1, with 9 bases lining up with TRBD1. The germline CDR1 and CDR2 sequences are SGHTA and FQGNSA. CDR3 length equals 16 residues. V was pared by 4 bases and J by 8 bases, with 12 bases of the junction left unmatched.

This clonotype was counted ten times or more. The gene calls are TRBV21-1 and TRBJ2-7; the table names TRBD1, a call not compared with the DNA. TRBV21-1 is listed as a pseudogene. The CDR3 is 15 amino acids. This CDR3 is CASNPGRVLSYEQYF. The CDR3 nucleotides are TGTGCCAGCAACCCGGGACGGGTACTCTCCTACGAGCAGTACTTC.

The rearrangement uses TRBV6-6 and TRBJ1-5, with unresolved D. The CDR3 covers 15 residues. Trimming took 7 bases from V and 2 from J, leaving 15 bases between them. Looked up from germline, CDR1 is MNHNY and CDR2 is SVGAGI (reference sequence). CDR3 loop: CASKGRSGGNQPQHF. The CDR3 bases are TGTGCCAGCAAAGGGAGGAGTGGGGGCAATCAGCCCCAGCATTTT.

This clonotype was counted a few times. The chain uses TRBV6-5 and TRBJ1-1, with unresolved D. CDR3 length equals 13 residues. V was shortened by 9 bases and J by 6 bases, with 17 bases between the two germline ends. CDR1 is MNHEY and CDR2 is SVGAGI in the germline V gene. The CDR3 nucleotides read TGTGCCAGTGCATCGGGGTATTTCGCTGAAGCTTTCTTT. This sequence encodes CASASGYFAEAFF.

Ten or more counts support this clonotype. The chain has TRBV10-3 and TRBJ1-2, with 8 bases aligning to TRBD1. Germline V gene data show CDR1 as ENHRY and CDR2 as SYGVKD. The CDR3 runs 17 residues. V trimming: 10 bases; J trimming: 3 bases; junction bases outside the gene matches: 19. The CDR3 sequence is CATTLGGQASLDYGYTF. The CDR3, as DNA: TGTGCCACTACCCTGGGGGGACAGGCATCACTAGACTATGGCTACACCTTC.

This chain links TRBV18 with TRBJ2-1; 12 positions match TRBD2. The junction had 24 bases not matched to a gene; V was cut back by 3 bases and J by 6 bases. The CDR3 spans 22 residues. CDR1 KGHSH and CDR2 LQKENI come from the germline V gene. CDR3 amino acids: CASSPETGLAGWNGRGANEQFF. The DNA for the CDR3 is TGTGCCAGCTCACCCGAAACTGGACTAGCGGGGTGGAATGGGAGAGGGGCCAATGAGCAGTTCTTC.

The V gene is TRBV9, the J gene TRBJ1-1; TRBD1 agrees at 7 bases. The junction had 7 bases not matched to a gene; V was cut back by 4 bases and J by 1 base. The germline CDR1 and CDR2 sequences are SGDLS and YYNGEE. The CDR3 runs 15 residues. The CDR3 bases are TGTGCCAGCAGCTCCCGGACAGGTAGGAACACTGAAGCTTTCTTT. Protein sequence: CASSSRTGRNTEAFF.

V usage is TRBV7-3 and J usage is TRBJ2-1; TRBD2 is a possible D gene (5 bases). Trimming took off 5 bases at V and 5 bases at J, with 10 bases between the two ends. Per the germline V gene, CDR1 is SGHTA and CDR2 is FQGTGA. There are 13 residues in the CDR3. Here the CDR3 DNA reads TGTGCCAGCAGCATTAGCGCCCACAATGAGCAGTTCTTC. It specifies CASSISAHNEQFF.

This clonotype was detected ten times or more. CDR3 coding DNA: TGCAGTGCTAGAGATGGAAGTGATGCTAGCGGGAGAGAGACCCAGTACTTC. It codes for CSARDGSDASGRETQYF. The V call is TRBV20-1, the J call TRBJ2-5; 10 bases align to TRBD2. CDR1 is DFQATT and CDR2 is SNEGSKA in the germline V gene (reference sequence). Trimming at V came to 0 bases and at J to 4 bases, leaving 11 bases not matched to a gene. The CDR3 extends over 17 amino acids.

The V call is TRBV7-6, the J call TRBJ1-4; D is perhaps TRBD1 (5 bases). CDR1 and CDR2 (germline): SGHVS, FNYEAQ. This CDR3 spans 14 amino acids. Trimming shortened V by 2 bases and J by 7 bases, and 11 bases separated the two germline ends. In nucleotides, the CDR3 is TGTGCCAGCAGCTTACAGTCGGGGGGTGAAAAACTGTTTTTT. Its translation is CASSLQSGGEKLFF.

The gene calls are TRBV2 and TRBJ2-2; D assignment may be TRBD1 or TRBD2 (5 bases each). Germline CDR1 reads SNHLY; CDR2 reads FYNNEI. CDR3 size: 14 residues. V was cut by 4 bases and J by 4 bases, with 10 bases left in between. The CDR3 sequence is CASSGGALTGELFF. CDR3 DNA sequence: TGTGCCAGCAGTGGAGGGGCCCTCACCGGGGAGCTGTTTTTT.

This clonotype has ten or more counts. The genes are TRBV29-1 and TRBJ2-7; TRBD1 matches at 11 bases. This CDR3 has 16 residues. Trimming removed 5 bases from V and 1 base from J; junction bases left unmatched: 10. Germline V gives CDR1 SQVTM, CDR2 ANQGSEA. The CDR3 sequence: CSVRGQGALASYEQYF. The CDR3 nucleotides are TGCAGCGTTAGAGGACAGGGGGCCTTAGCGTCCTACGAGCAGTACTTC.

This clonotype showed up many times. This chain links TRBV29-1 with TRBJ2-1, with 11 positions matching TRBD2. This CDR3 comprises 14 residues. CDR1 is SQVTM, CDR2 ANQGSEA, per germline. The V and J ends lost 4 bases and 9 bases, in that order; junction bases with no gene match: 8. DNA of the CDR3: TGCAGCGTTGGGAATAGCGGGAGGGGTATTGAGCAGTTCTTC. Amino acid sequence: CSVGNSGRGIEQFF.

This clonotype was picked up many times. J is TRBJ2-7 and V is TRBV29-1; D unresolved. V dropped 4 bases and J dropped 0 bases, with 19 bases sitting between them. This CDR3 is built from 16 residues. Germline-derived CDR1 and CDR2 are SQVTM and ANQGSEA. CDR3 DNA: TGCAGCGTTGTGCCGAACGACGGACCCATCTCCTACGAGCAGTACTTC. Translated: CSVVPNDGPISYEQYF.

This clonotype has a handful of counts. J is TRBJ2-3 and V is TRBV27; D may match TRBD1 or TRBD2 (5 bases each). The CDR3 covers 18 residues. Germline V gives CDR1 MNHEY, CDR2 SMNVEV (reference sequence). Trimming took 3 bases from V and 6 from J, leaving 25 bases between them. CDR3 protein: CASSFWWSQSGGTDTQYF. CDR3 coding DNA: TGTGCCAGCAGTTTCTGGTGGTCACAGAGTGGGGGAACGGATACGCAGTATTTT.